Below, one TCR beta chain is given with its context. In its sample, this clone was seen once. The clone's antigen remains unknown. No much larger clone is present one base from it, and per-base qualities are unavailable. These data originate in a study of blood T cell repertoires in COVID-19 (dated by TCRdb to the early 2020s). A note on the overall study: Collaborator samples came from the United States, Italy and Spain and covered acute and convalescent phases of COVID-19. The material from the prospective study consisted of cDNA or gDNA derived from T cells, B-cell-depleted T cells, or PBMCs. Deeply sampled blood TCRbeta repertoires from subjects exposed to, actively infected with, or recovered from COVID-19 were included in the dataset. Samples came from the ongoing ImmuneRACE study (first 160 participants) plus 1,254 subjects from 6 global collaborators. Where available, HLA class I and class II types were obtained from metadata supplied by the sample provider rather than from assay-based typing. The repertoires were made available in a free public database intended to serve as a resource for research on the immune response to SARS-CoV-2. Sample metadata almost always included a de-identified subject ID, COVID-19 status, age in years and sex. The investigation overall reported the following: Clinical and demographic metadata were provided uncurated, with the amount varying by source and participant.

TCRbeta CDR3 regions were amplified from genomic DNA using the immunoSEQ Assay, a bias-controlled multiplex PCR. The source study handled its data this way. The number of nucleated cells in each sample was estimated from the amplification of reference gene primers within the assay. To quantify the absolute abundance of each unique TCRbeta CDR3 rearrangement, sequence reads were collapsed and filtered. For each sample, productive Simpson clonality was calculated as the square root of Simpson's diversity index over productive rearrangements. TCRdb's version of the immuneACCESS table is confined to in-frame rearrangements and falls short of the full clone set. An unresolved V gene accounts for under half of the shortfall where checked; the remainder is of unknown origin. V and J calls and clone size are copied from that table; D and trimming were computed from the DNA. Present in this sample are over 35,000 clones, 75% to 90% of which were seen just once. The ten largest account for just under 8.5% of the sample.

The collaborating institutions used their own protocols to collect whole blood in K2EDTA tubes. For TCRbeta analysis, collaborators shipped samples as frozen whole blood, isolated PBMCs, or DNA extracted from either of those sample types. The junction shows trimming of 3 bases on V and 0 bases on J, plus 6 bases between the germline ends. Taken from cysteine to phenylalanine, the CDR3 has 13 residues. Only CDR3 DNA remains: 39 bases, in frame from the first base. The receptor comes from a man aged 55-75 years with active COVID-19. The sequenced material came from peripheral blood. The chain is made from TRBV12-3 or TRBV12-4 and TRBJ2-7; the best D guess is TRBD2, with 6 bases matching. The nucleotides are TGTGCCAGCAGTTTGGGGGGCTCCTACGAGCAGTACTTC. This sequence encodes CASSLGGSYEQYF.